This T cell receptor (beta chain) was documented in a study of T cells after yellow fever vaccination. Conversion of TCR transcripts into cDNA relied on 5'RACE template switching, which added a universal primer site and UMIs. TCRdb analysed the 5' RACE reads with MiXCR anew, one entry per CDR3 protein. The repertoire holds about 350,000 distinct CDR3 sequences, with 4.1% as singletons. The CDR3 is 12 residues long. CDR1 is SGHRS, CDR2 YFSETQ, per germline. Trimming cost V 7 bases and J 2 bases, with 10 bases left between them. This clonotype was seen repeatedly, ten times or more. The chain joins TRBV5-1 to TRBJ2-7, with D perhaps TRBD2 (5 bases). Sequencing used PBMCs, obtained 5 days after the yellow fever booster vaccination. This receptor was obtained from a man between 18 and 35 years old who received the YFV17D yellow fever vaccine. CDR3 nucleotide sequence: TGCGCCAGCCGCAGAGGGACCTACGAGCAGTACTTC. As protein: CASRRGTYEQYF.